This T cell receptor beta chain was retrieved from a study of T cell repertoires in cytomegalovirus infection. Study-wide context: Based on public TCR beta signatures, there were indications of CMV infection and of a matching HLA type.

V gave up 7 bases and J gave up 2 bases, with 9 bases separating them. The CDR3 extends over 11 amino acids. The germline gives CDR1 SQVTM, CDR2 ANQGSEA. Study-wide findings and caveats: CMV-specific TCR beta clonotypes restricted by HLA-C were the ones dominating the ex vivo response.

TCRdb re-called the reads through MiXCR, storing one row per CDR3 protein. The profile covers about 890,000 distinct CDR3 sequences, with around a third appearing a single time and around 15% taken by the ten largest. Remarks on this clonotype: The antigen remains undetermined.

The receptor was isolated from a human donor in good health (CMV status not recorded). Some clones in this sample may be carry-over from other donors' samples. The sequences come from cultured CD8+ T cells from PBMCs, collected from culture after CMV antigen stimulation. The V and J genes are TRBV29-1 and TRBJ2-7, with no clear D. In DNA form, the CDR3 reads TGCAGCGCGTCGGACGCCTACGAGCAGTACTTC. Translated, it gives CSASDAYEQYF.